These 32 T cell receptor beta chains were all obtained from the same sample, sequenced in a study of blood T cell repertoires in COVID-19. Sequencing used immunoSEQ multiplex PCR; TCRdb keeps in-frame clones, though not all of them. The data hold tens of thousands of clones, with about 88% observed a single time. Sequencing was performed on peripheral blood. These receptors originate from a human donor in a cohort sampled during active COVID-19.

V gene TRBV18 combines with J gene TRBJ2-1, with D uncertain. The V end lost 3 bases, the J end lost 8 bases, and 14 bases lay between the germline ends. Germline V gene sequence: CDR1 KGHSH, CDR2 LQKENI. The CDR3 has 14 residues. The CDR3 is CASSPLSSGYEQFF. In DNA, the CDR3 is TGTGCCAGCTCACCCCTCTCTTCCGGGTATGAGCAGTTCTTC.

The chain has TRBV27 and TRBJ1-6, with a weak D call TRBD1 (6 bases). Trimming pared 0 bases from V and 6 bases from J, leaving 12 bases between. Germline CDR1 is MNHEY and CDR2 is SMNVEV (reference sequence). This CDR3 is built from 16 residues. The CDR3 nucleotides are TGTGCCAGCAGTTTATCAGCCGGGACACCTAATTCACCCCTCCACTTT. Translated: CASSLSAGTPNSPLHF.

J is TRBJ1-1 and V is TRBV29-1; tentative D call: TRBD1 (5 bases). This CDR3 comprises 12 residues. CDR1 SQVTM and CDR2 ANQGSEA come from the germline V gene. V lost 7 bases to trimming and J lost 1 base, with 10 bases between them. CDR3 protein: CSGGDRNTEAFF. The CDR3 DNA is TGCAGCGGCGGAGACAGGAACACTGAAGCTTTCTTT.

The chain couples TRBV28 to TRBJ1-1; D is possibly TRBD1 (5 bases). The V end lost 10 bases, the J end lost 1 base, and 16 bases lay between the germline ends. This CDR3 comprises 14 residues. The germline V gene encodes CDR1 MDHEN and CDR2 SYDVKM. The CDR3 reads CAIGGDTKNTEAFF. The CDR3 nucleotides read TGTGCCATCGGGGGAGACACCAAGAACACTGAAGCTTTCTTT. The full variable domain, with the rest looked up from reference TRBV28 and TRBJ1-1, is DVKVTQSSRYLVKRTGEKVFLECVQDMDHENMFWYRQDPGLGLRLIYFSYDVKMKEKGDIPEGYSVSREKKERFSLILESASTNQTSMYLCAIGGDTKNTEAFFGQGTRLTVV.

This chain uses TRBV25-1 with TRBJ2-6; D is ambiguous. This CDR3 spans 15 amino acids. V was trimmed by 6 bases and J by 1 base, leaving 10 bases between them. From germline, CDR1 is MGHDK and CDR2 SYGVNS. The DNA of the CDR3 is TGTGCCAGCAGCCCCCAGACTTCTGGGGCCAACGTCCTGACTTTC. Translation gives CASSPQTSGANVLTF. Filled out from reference TRBV25-1 and TRBJ2-6, the complete variable domain reads EADIYQTPRYLVIGTGKKITLECSQTMGHDKMYWYQQDPGMELHLIHYSYGVNSTEKGDLSSESTVSRIRTEHFPLTLESARPSHTSQYLCASSPQTSGANVLTFGAGSRLTVL.

This chain joins TRBV29-1 and TRBJ2-7, with D possibly TRBD1 on 5 matching bases. The germline V gene encodes CDR1 SQVTM and CDR2 ANQGSEA. Between the trimmed V and J ends, which lost 5 bases and 2 bases, there was a span of 10 bases. The CDR3 is 12 amino acids. The CDR3 region is CSVLRGPYEQYF. The CDR3 region has the DNA TGCAGCGTTCTTAGGGGTCCCTACGAGCAGTACTTC.

This clone has only one observation. The chain recombines TRBV4-1 with TRBJ2-5, with 9 bases aligning to TRBD1. The CDR3 runs 15 residues. Germline V lookup: CDR1 MGHRA, CDR2 YSYEKL. V was clipped by 3 bases and J by 5 bases; unmatched bases: 7. The CDR3 loop is CASSHPTGGRETQYF. For the CDR3, the DNA is TGCGCCAGCAGCCATCCGACAGGGGGTAGGGAGACCCAGTACTTC.

The CDR3 DNA reads TGCAGCGGGACAGGGTCCTACAATGAGCAGTTCTTC. This codes for CSGTGSYNEQFF. V gene TRBV29-1 combines with J gene TRBJ2-1, with 8 positions matching TRBD1. V lost 7 bases to trimming and J lost 1 base; unmatched junction nucleotides: 0. This CDR3 is 12 amino acids long. Germline values: CDR1 SQVTM, CDR2 ANQGSEA.

The chain couples TRBV29-1 to TRBJ2-7; 9 bases fit TRBD1. This CDR3 is built from 12 residues. Germline assignment: CDR1 SQVTM and CDR2 ANQGSEA. V trimming: 5 bases; J trimming: 5 bases; junction bases outside the gene matches: 4. CDR3 nucleotides: TGCAGCGTTTGGGACAGGGTGAACGAGCAGTACTTC. Translated: CSVWDRVNEQYF.

The genes are TRBV5-1 and TRBJ1-1; TRBD1 might be the D (5 bases). The germline CDR1 and CDR2 sequences are SGHRS and YFSETQ. CDR3 size: 16 residues. Deletions cut 4 bases from V and 0 bases from J, with 16 bases between. In DNA, the CDR3 is TGCGCCAGCAGCAAACTGGGCGGGGGACTGAACACTGAAGCTTTCTTT. Encoded protein: CASSKLGGGLNTEAFF. Supplemented by reference TRBV5-1 and TRBJ1-1, the full variable domain reads KAGVTQTPRYLIKTRGQQVTLSCSPISGHRSVSWYQQTPGQGLQFLFEYFSETQRNKGNFPGRFSGRQFSNSRSEMNVSTLELGDSALYLCASSKLGGGLNTEAFFGQGTRLTVV.

This clone turned up a few times. The chain links TRBV3-1 (or the pseudogene TRBV3-2) to TRBJ2-3, with TRBD2 identical over 9 bases. This CDR3 is 17 amino acids long. The ends lost 3 bases at V and 1 base at J; junction bases unmatched: 8. The germline V gene has CDR1 LGHDT and CDR2 YNNKEL (reference sequence). CDR3 DNA sequence: TGTGCCAGCAGCCACAGCGGGCAGCGGGGGGGCACAGATACGCAGTATTTT. Translated, it gives CASSHSGQRGGTDTQYF.

The genes are TRBV7-2 and TRBJ2-7, with unresolved D. V shed 1 base and J shed 2 bases, with 12 bases lying between them. The germline V gene has CDR1 SGHTA and CDR2 FQGNSA. The CDR3 totals 15 residues. This CDR3 is CASSLGVAAPYEQYF. CDR3 in DNA: TGTGCCAGCAGCTTAGGGGTAGCCGCCCCCTACGAGCAGTACTTC.

This clone was seen more than once but under ten times. The genes are TRBV11-2 and TRBJ1-1; TRBD1 matches at 8 bases. V was pared by 6 bases and J by 5 bases, with 8 bases of the junction left unmatched. The germline gives CDR1 SGHAT, CDR2 FQNNGV. This CDR3 region has 14 residues. The CDR3 DNA reads TGTGCCAGCAGGGCCAGGGGGCGTTTGACTGAAGCTTTCTTT. It translates to CASRARGRLTEAFF.

The rearrangement uses TRBV6-2 or TRBV6-3 and TRBJ2-3, with 15 bases aligning to TRBD2. Trimming at V came to 4 bases and at J to 0 bases, leaving 5 bases not matched to a gene. Per the germline V gene, CDR1 is MNHEY and CDR2 is SVGEGT. The CDR3 is 18 residues long. CDR3 region: CASSFGTSGGLSTDTQYF. The CDR3 bases are TGTGCCAGCAGTTTTGGGACTAGCGGGGGGCTTAGCACAGATACGCAGTATTTT.

The chain has TRBV28 and TRBJ2-7, with 13 bases lining up with TRBD2. Looked up from germline, CDR1 is MDHEN and CDR2 is SYDVKM. This CDR3 is built from 14 residues. The J segment lost 9 bases and the V segment lost 2 bases, leaving 4 bases of the junction unmatched. The CDR3 sequence: CASSLELAGGRQYF. CDR3 bases: TGTGCCAGCAGTTTAGAACTAGCGGGGGGGAGGCAGTACTTC.

The chain has TRBV27 and TRBJ2-1, with 12 bases identical to TRBD2. The J segment lost 7 bases and the V segment lost 5 bases, leaving 6 bases of the junction unmatched. The CDR3 is made up of 15 amino acids. The germline V gene encodes CDR1 MNHEY and CDR2 SMNVEV (reference sequence). This CDR3 reads CASSLLAGGGNEQFF. The DNA for the CDR3 is TGTGCCAGCAGTCTACTAGCGGGGGGAGGTAATGAGCAGTTCTTC.

The chain joins TRBV20-1 to TRBJ2-7; tentative D call: TRBD1 (5 bases). The germline V gene encodes CDR1 DFQATT and CDR2 SNEGSKA (reference sequence). The CDR3 covers 14 residues. Trimming removed 3 bases from V and 2 bases from J, with 14 bases in between. The CDR3 sequence: CSASAGDSTYEQYF. In nucleotides, the CDR3 is TGCAGTGCTAGTGCAGGAGACAGCACCTACGAGCAGTACTTC.

This chain connects TRBV6-6 to TRBJ1-5; TRBD1 might be the D (5 bases). V lost 7 bases and J 1 base, leaving 11 bases between the germline ends. Germline V gene lookup returns CDR1 MNHNY and CDR2 SVGAGI (reference sequence). CDR3 length: 14 residues. CDR3 region: CASTAGGSNQPQHF. CDR3 nucleotide sequence: TGTGCCAGCACTGCGGGGGGGAGCAATCAGCCCCAGCATTTT.

This chain joins TRBV28 and TRBJ2-1; D may be TRBD1 (7 bases). Trimming cost V 6 bases and J 0 bases, with 24 bases left between them. In germline, CDR1 is MDHEN, CDR2 SYDVKM. The length of the CDR3 is 19 residues. CDR3 DNA: TGTGCCAGCAGCTCAGGGGGGTTTGCGGGTTCAAGCTCCTACAATGAGCAGTTCTTC. This gives the protein CASSSGGFAGSSSYNEQFF.

The V call is TRBV30, the J call TRBJ2-5; 7 bases align to TRBD2. After removal of 4 bases from V and 2 bases from J, the junction contained 7 bases not matched to a gene. CDR1 and CDR2 (germline): GTSNPN, SVGIG (reference sequence). There are 14 residues in the CDR3. The CDR3 DNA is TGTGCCTGGACCCCCCGGGGGGATCAAGAGACCCAGTACTTC. Protein sequence: CAWTPRGDQETQYF.

V is TRBV15 and J is TRBJ2-1; 13 bases fit TRBD2. The trim removed 0 bases at V and 0 bases at J, leaving 5 bases unmatched. Per the germline V gene, CDR1 is LNHNV and CDR2 is YYDKDF (reference sequence). CDR3 length equals 19 residues. The CDR3 loop is CATSREGTSGMSSYNEQFF. CDR3 nucleotide sequence: TGTGCCACCAGCAGAGAGGGGACTAGCGGGATGAGCTCCTACAATGAGCAGTTCTTC.

This clone has more than one count but fewer than ten. J is TRBJ1-3 and V is TRBV23-1; D is perhaps TRBD1 (5 bases). TRBV23-1 is an open reading frame, and its role is uncertain. CDR3 length: 17 amino acids. Between the trimmed V and J ends, which lost 5 bases and 0 bases, there was a span of 17 bases. CDR3 sequence: CASSLLQVLVSGNTIYF. The CDR3, as DNA: TGCGCCAGCAGTTTACTACAGGTGCTAGTCTCTGGAAACACCATATATTTT.

J is TRBJ2-3 and V is TRBV5-4; D perhaps matches TRBD2 (5 bases). V dropped 6 bases and J dropped 2 bases, with 13 bases sitting between them. The germline V gene has CDR1 SGHNT and CDR2 YYREEE (reference sequence). CDR3 size: 14 residues. The CDR3 sequence is CASTSGTVTDTQYF. CDR3 DNA: TGTGCCAGCACCTCGGGAACAGTCACAGATACGCAGTATTTT.

The DNA for the CDR3 is TGTGCCAGCAGTTACTCATTAGGGAGAAGTAATTCACCCCTCCACTTT. Its protein is CASSYSLGRSNSPLHF. The J gene is TRBJ1-6, the V gene TRBV6-5; D is unresolved. This CDR3 spans 16 amino acids. CDR1 is MNHEY, CDR2 SVGAGI, per germline. Trimming pared 0 bases from V and 6 bases from J, leaving 12 bases between.

V and J are TRBV2 and TRBJ2-2; the match to TRBD1 covers 8 bases. Germline CDR1 and CDR2: SNHLY and FYNNEI. The CDR3 is made up of 14 amino acids. V was pared by 7 bases and J by 7 bases, with 8 bases of the junction left unmatched. CDR3 coding DNA: TGTGCCAGCACCAGGGACAGGTCGGGCGGGGAGCTGTTTTTT. Translated: CASTRDRSGGELFF.

The chain links TRBV7-8 to TRBJ1-1; D is perhaps TRBD1 (5 bases). Trimming cost V 3 bases and J 6 bases, with 11 bases left between them. This CDR3 has 13 amino acids. Germline lookup yields CDR1 SGHVS and CDR2 FQNEAQ. The CDR3 DNA reads as TGTGCCAGCAGCTTCCTCGGCAGGGCTGAAGCTTTCTTT. The encoded protein is CASSFLGRAEAFF. The full variable domain, completed using reference TRBV7-8 and TRBJ1-1, is GAGVSQSPRYKVAKRGQDVALRCDPISGHVSLFWYQQALGQGPEFLTYFQNEAQLDKSGLPSDRFFAERPEGSVSTLKIQRTQQEDSAVYLCASSFLGRAEAFFGQGTRLTVV.

The V call is TRBV19, the J call TRBJ1-2; 7 bases are shared with TRBD1. The ends lost 10 bases at V and 7 bases at J; junction bases unmatched: 18. This CDR3 is 15 amino acids long. Germline-derived CDR1 and CDR2 are LNHDA and SQIVND (reference sequence). The CDR3 DNA follows: TGTGCCACCTTCGACAGGGAAGAACCCCGTCTTGGCTACACCTTC. Translating it yields CATFDREEPRLGYTF. The full variable domain, rest sourced from reference TRBV19 and TRBJ1-2, is DGGITQSPKYLFRKEGQNVTLSCEQNLNHDAMYWYRQDPGQGLRLIYYSQIVNDFQKGDIAEGYSVSREKKESFPLTVTSAQKNPTAFYLCATFDREEPRLGYTFGSGTRLTVV.

The sample holds one count of this clone. J is TRBJ2-7 and V is TRBV25-1; 7 nucleotides match TRBD1. V lost 2 bases, J lost 2 bases, and 12 bases stayed unmatched. CDR1 is MGHDK, CDR2 SYGVNS, per germline. The CDR3 has 17 residues. CDR3 DNA sequence: TGTGCCAGCAGTGAAAAGGCCCGGGACAGCGAAACCTACGAGCAGTACTTC. Its translation: CASSEKARDSETYEQYF.

The chain joins TRBV4-1 to TRBJ2-7; 7 bases fit TRBD1. V lost 0 bases to trimming and J lost 2 bases; unmatched junction nucleotides: 7. CDR3 size: 16 residues. Germline-derived CDR1 and CDR2 are MGHRA and YSYEKL. This CDR3 is CASSQDGTVTPYEQYF. CDR3 DNA sequence: TGCGCCAGCAGCCAAGATGGGACAGTTACCCCCTACGAGCAGTACTTC.

This clone showed up just once. The chain uses TRBV7-9 and TRBJ1-1; possible D gene TRBD1, 5 bases. V was cut by 5 bases and J by 6 bases, with 16 bases left in between. Germline CDR1 reads SEHNR; CDR2 reads FQNEAQ (reference sequence). The CDR3 extends over 14 amino acids. CDR3 sequence (DNA): TGTGCCAGCAGCCAACCTCGGGACTTCTCTGAAGCTTTCTTT. Residues: CASSQPRDFSEAFF.

The chain uses TRBV27 and TRBJ2-5, with D possibly being TRBD1 (5 bases). The CDR3 consists of 17 residues. CDR1 is MNHEY, CDR2 SMNVEV, per germline (reference sequence). The V and J ends lost 2 bases and 3 bases respectively, with 19 bases between them. The CDR3 is CASSLGRDGIREETQYF. The CDR3 DNA reads TGTGCCAGCAGTTTAGGACGAGACGGAATCAGGGAAGAGACCCAGTACTTC.

The V call is TRBV6-2 or TRBV6-3, the J call TRBJ2-1, with 11 nucleotides matching TRBD2. The CDR3 spans 16 residues. J lost 7 bases, V lost 2 bases, and 7 bases had no gene match. Germline values: CDR1 MNHEY, CDR2 SVGEGT. The DNA for the CDR3 is TGTGCCAGCAGTTACACTATGGGACTAGCGGTAAATGAGCAGTTCTTC. It translates to CASSYTMGLAVNEQFF.